These T cell receptor beta chains were read from a single sample in a study of a mutant IDH1 vaccine in newly diagnosed glioma. Profiled with immunoSEQ multiplex PCR; TCRdb holds only in-frame clones, not every one. Of roughly 62,000 clones in the sample, roughly 80% were seen once. These TCRs' antigens remain unknown. The sample consisted of PBMCs, taken from a glioma patient whose treatment included an IDH1 peptide vaccine. These receptors came from a woman aged 50 to 65 with glioma. Each CDR3 is given with its conserved first and last residue. Fields, in order: CDR3 length, clone size, V gene, D gene, J gene, CDR3 DNA, CDR3 protein. D genes are given only for firm matches. Clone size is not always given. Where it is, it says once, few, many or a class for expanded clones.

15	NA	TRBV4-1	NA	TRBJ1-6	TGCGCCAGCAGCCAAGGAGTAATAATGAATTCACCCCTCCACTTT	CASSQGVIMNSPLHF
14	once	TRBV19	TRBD1	TRBJ2-7	TGTGCCAGTAGTACCCGGGACAGCAGATACGAGCAGTACTTC	CASSTRDSRYEQYF
13	NA	TRBV6-1	TRBD2	TRBJ2-7	TGTGCCAGCAGTGCCGGGGGGGGATACGAGCAGTACTTC	CASSAGGGYEQYF
16	NA	TRBV7-8	NA	TRBJ2-2	TGTGCCAGCAGCTTAGCCGGACTCATGAACACCGGGGAGCTGTTTTTT	CASSLAGLMNTGELFF
13	NA	TRBV27	NA	TRBJ2-7	TGTGCCAGCAGTCAGGGCCCAAGTACGAAGCAGTACTTC	CASSQGPSTKQYF
15	NA	TRBV9	NA	TRBJ1-3	TGTGCCAGCAGCCCGACAGGTAATACTGGAAACACCATATATTTT	CASSPTGNTGNTIYF
13	NA	TRBV9	NA	TRBJ1-2	TGTGCCAGCAGCCCCCGTGGAGGGGTTGGCTACACCTTC	CASSPRGGVGYTF
13	NA	TRBV5-1	NA	TRBJ2-2	TGCGCCAGCAGCTTGATCAGGGAGGGGGAGCTGTTTTTT	CASSLIREGELFF
14	NA	TRBV4-1	NA	TRBJ2-5	TGCGCCAGCAGTTGGCGGGGGCGGGAAGAGACCCAGTACTTC	CASSWRGREETQYF
14	NA	TRBV5-8	NA	TRBJ2-7	TGTGCCAGCAGCTTAGGGGGTAATTTGTACGAGCAGTACTTC	CASSLGGNLYEQYF
16	NA	TRBV7-2	NA	TRBJ1-6	TGTGCCAGCAGCGGGCCCCCGACAGGTTTTAATTCACCCCTCCACTTT	CASSGPPTGFNSPLHF
14	NA	TRBV6-5	TRBD2	TRBJ2-5	TGTGCCAGCAGTTCTAGCGGGTCAGGGGAGACCCAGTACTTC	CASSSSGSGETQYF
14	NA	TRBV11-2	NA	TRBJ1-5	TGTGCCAGCAGCTTACGCGGGGTAGGTCAGCCCCAGCATTTT	CASSLRGVGQPQHF
15	NA	TRBV29-1	NA	TRBJ2-1	TGCAGCGTTGACCGCGACTCCGTTAGTCACAATGAGCAGTTCTTC	CSVDRDSVSHNEQFF
15	NA	TRBV7-9	NA	TRBJ2-2	TGTGCCAGCAGCCCAGGGTCCATAAACACCGGGGAGCTGTTTTTT	CASSPGSINTGELFF
14	NA	TRBV7-2	NA	TRBJ1-1	TGTGCCAGCAGCAGACAGGCTCTGCGGACTGAAGCTTTCTTT	CASSRQALRTEAFF
16	NA	TRBV5-1	TRBD1	TRBJ1-6	TGCGCCAGCAGTCTCGGACAGGGAGGGCATAATTCACCCCTCCACTTT	CASSLGQGGHNSPLHF
14	NA	TRBV25-1	NA	TRBJ2-3	TGTGCCAGCAGTAGAGAGTCTAGCACAGATACGCAGTATTTT	CASSRESSTDTQYF
15	NA	TRBV5-4	NA	TRBJ1-4	TGTGCCAGCAGCTTGGACTCTGCAACTAATGAAAAACTGTTTTTT	CASSLDSATNEKLFF
14	NA	TRBV30	NA	TRBJ2-2	TGTGCCTGTATGGTGGTCGGCGACACCGGGGAGCTGTTTTTT	CACMVVGDTGELFF
13	NA	TRBV5-8	NA	TRBJ1-1	TGTGCCAGCAGCTTGAGAGGGGGGCGGGAAGCTTTCTTT	CASSLRGGREAFF
14	NA	TRBV4-1	TRBD2	TRBJ2-7	TGCGCCAGCAGCCAGCCCGGGACTAGAGGCGAGCAGTACTTC	CASSQPGTRGEQYF
13	NA	TRBV6-5	TRBD1	TRBJ1-2	TGTGCCAGCAGTTGGGACAGAAACTATGGCTACACCTTC	CASSWDRNYGYTF
15	NA	TRBV6-5	TRBD2	TRBJ2-3	TGTGCCAGCAGAGCTAGCGGGGGGGCTCGGGATACGCAGTATTTT	CASRASGGARDTQYF
16	few	TRBV4-2	NA	TRBJ2-7	TGTGCCAGCAGCCAAGAGGGCGGGACTTTTTCCTACGAGCAGTACTTC	CASSQEGGTFSYEQYF
13	once	TRBV4-1	NA	TRBJ1-5	TGCGCCAGCAGCCAGTCATCTTTTCAGCCCCAGCATTTT	CASSQSSFQPQHF
14	NA	TRBV9	NA	TRBJ2-5	TGTGCCAGCAGCCCGAGGGGCTTTCGAGAGACCCAGTACTTC	CASSPRGFRETQYF
12	few	TRBV5-1	TRBD1	TRBJ1-1	TGCGCCAGCAGCTCGGACAGGGGGAATGCTTTCTTT	CASSSDRGNAFF
13	NA	TRBV5-1	TRBD1	TRBJ2-7	TGCGCCAGCGGGAAGGGGGCAGAGTACGAGCAGTACTTC	CASGKGAEYEQYF
13	few	TRBV9	TRBD2	TRBJ2-5	TGTGCCAGCAGCCCGGGGGGGCTGGAGACCCAGTACTTC	CASSPGGLETQYF
14	NA	TRBV14	TRBD2	TRBJ2-1	TGTGCCAGCAGCTATTACGGGGGGGCCAATGAGCAGTTCTTC	CASSYYGGANEQFF
14	NA	TRBV2	NA	TRBJ1-1	TGTGCCAGCAGTAAGGGGGTTCTGAACACTGAAGCTTTCTTT	CASSKGVLNTEAFF
13	NA	TRBV29-1	NA	TRBJ1-1	TGCAGCGTTGAAGATTCAGGAGGGTCTGAAGCTTTCTTT	CSVEDSGGSEAFF
15	NA	TRBV6-1	NA	TRBJ1-2	TGTGCCAGCAGTGAAACGGAGGGTGGACCCTATGGCTACACCTTC	CASSETEGGPYGYTF
16	NA	TRBV13	TRBD2	TRBJ2-1	TGTGCCAGCAGCTCCCCCGGGACTAGCGGCTCCAATGAGCAGTTCTTC	CASSSPGTSGSNEQFF
15	NA	TRBV19	NA	TRBJ1-2	TGTGCCAGTAGTGCTTCAACAGGAACTAACTATGGCTACACCTTC	CASSASTGTNYGYTF
17	NA	TRBV7-9	NA	TRBJ2-3	TGTGCCAGCAGCTTAGTTGCGGGGGCCGTGAGCACAGATACGCAGTATTTT	CASSLVAGAVSTDTQYF
16	NA	TRBV6-5	NA	TRBJ1-6	TGTGCCAGCAGTTACAGCCCACGCTCCTATAATTCACCCCTCCACTTT	CASSYSPRSYNSPLHF
13	NA	TRBV14	NA	TRBJ1-1	TGTGCCAGTCTCCTGGGGCTCGACACTGAAGCTTTCTTT	CASLLGLDTEAFF
12	NA	TRBV5-1	NA	TRBJ2-7	TGCGCCAGCAGCTTGAGACAATACGAGCAGTACTTC	CASSLRQYEQYF
14	few	TRBV9	TRBD2	TRBJ2-1	TGTGCCAGCAGCAATGGGGCGGGGGGCAATGAGCAGTTCTTC	CASSNGAGGNEQFF
13	NA	TRBV28	TRBD1	TRBJ1-2	TGTGCCAGCGAGGGACAGGGGAACTATGGCTACACCTTC	CASEGQGNYGYTF
14	NA	TRBV5-5	NA	TRBJ2-2	TGTGCCAGCAGCTTGGAACAAATCGCCGGGGAGCTGTTTTTT	CASSLEQIAGELFF
13	NA	TRBV10-3	NA	TRBJ2-7	TGTGCCATCAGTGAGTCGTCCCTCTACGAGCAGTACTTC	CAISESSLYEQYF
16	NA	TRBV7-8	NA	TRBJ1-1	TGTGCCAGCAGCAACGGACGCAAGTTAATGAACACTGAAGCTTTCTTT	CASSNGRKLMNTEAFF
11	NA	TRBV30	TRBD1	TRBJ2-3	TGTGCCTGGAGTTTCCGGACAGGGCAGTATTTT	CAWSFRTGQYF
11	NA	TRBV9	NA	TRBJ1-2	TGTGCCAGCAGCGCCACCTGGGGCTACACCTTC	CASSATWGYTF
17	NA	TRBV11-2	NA	TRBJ2-7	TGTGCCAGCAGGTGGGGCAGGGCATGGTTGAGCTCCTACGAGCAGTACTTC	CASRWGRAWLSSYEQYF
15	NA	TRBV5-1	NA	TRBJ1-1	TGCGCCAGCAGCTTGGAGGGGACGGTGAACACTGAAGCTTTCTTT	CASSLEGTVNTEAFF
16	NA	TRBV7-6	NA	TRBJ1-4	TGTGCCAGCAGCTTCCCTCAGGGTGGGTCTAATGAAAAACTGTTTTTT	CASSFPQGGSNEKLFF
13	NA	TRBV27	NA	TRBJ1-4	TGTGCCAGCAGGCCGGACTCGCGGAGAAAACTGTTTTTT	CASRPDSRRKLFF
14	NA	TRBV6-6	NA	TRBJ1-1	TGTGCCAGCAGAATAAACCCGGACCCATCCGAAGCTTTCTTT	CASRINPDPSEAFF
12	NA	TRBV28	TRBD1	TRBJ1-3	TGTGCCAGCAGTCGGACAGGACTCGTCGCGTATTTT	CASSRTGLVAYF
17	few	TRBV4-2	NA	TRBJ2-1	TGTGCCAGCAGCCTCGGCGGTTTCGGGGGAGCTTTCAATGAGCAGTTCTTC	CASSLGGFGGAFNEQFF
16	NA	TRBV9	NA	TRBJ2-3	TGTGCCAGCAGCCCGAGGGGGGGCTCTAGCACAGATACGCAGTATTTT	CASSPRGGSSTDTQYF
15	once	TRBV6-1	NA	TRBJ1-1	TGTGCCATCCCGGCGGGGGGCGCTGAGAACACTGAAGCTTTCTTT	CAIPAGGAENTEAFF
16	NA	TRBV6-6	TRBD2	TRBJ2-1	TGTGCCAGCAGTCCGACTAGCGGGGGGGCTGTTCATGAGCAGTTCTTC	CASSPTSGGAVHEQFF
14	NA	TRBV2	NA	TRBJ1-3	TGTGCCAGCTCGAGGGGGAGCTCTGGAAACACCATATATTTT	CASSRGSSGNTIYF
18	NA	TRBV5-1	TRBD2	TRBJ2-3	TGCGCCAGCAGCTTGGAGGGACTAGCGGGGGGGCCCTCAGATACGCAGTATTTT	CASSLEGLAGGPSDTQYF